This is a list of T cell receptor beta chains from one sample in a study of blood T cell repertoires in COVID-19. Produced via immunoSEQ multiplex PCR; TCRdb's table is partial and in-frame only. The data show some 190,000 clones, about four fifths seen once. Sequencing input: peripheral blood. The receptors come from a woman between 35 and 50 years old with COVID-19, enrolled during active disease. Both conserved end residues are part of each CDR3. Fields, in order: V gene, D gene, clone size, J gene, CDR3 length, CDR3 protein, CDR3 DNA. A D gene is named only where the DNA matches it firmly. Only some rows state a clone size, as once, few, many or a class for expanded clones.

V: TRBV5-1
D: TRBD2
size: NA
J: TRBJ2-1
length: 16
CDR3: CASSLEGGRAYNEQFF
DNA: TGCGCCAGCAGCTTGGAGGGCGGGAGGGCCTACAATGAGCAGTTCTTC

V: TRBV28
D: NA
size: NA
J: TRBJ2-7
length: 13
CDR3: CASVQAGLYEQYF
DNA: TGTGCCAGCGTGCAAGCAGGACTTTACGAGCAGTACTTC

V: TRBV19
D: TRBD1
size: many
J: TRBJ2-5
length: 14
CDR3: CASSIPGGLETQYF
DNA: TGTGCCAGTAGTATTCCAGGGGGCCTTGAGACCCAGTACTTC

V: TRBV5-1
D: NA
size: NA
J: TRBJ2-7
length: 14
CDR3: CASSDYSSSYEQYF
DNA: TGCGCCAGCAGCGACTACTCCAGTAGCTACGAGCAGTACTTC

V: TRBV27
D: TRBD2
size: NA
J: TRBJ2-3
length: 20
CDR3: CASRSRPPGLAGLGTDTQYF
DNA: TGTGCCAGCAGATCACGCCCTCCGGGACTAGCGGGATTGGGCACAGATACGCAGTATTTT

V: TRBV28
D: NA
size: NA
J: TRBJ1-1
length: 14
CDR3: CASSLLGRVAEAFF
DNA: TGTGCCAGCAGCCTCTTAGGCAGGGTAGCTGAAGCTTTCTTT

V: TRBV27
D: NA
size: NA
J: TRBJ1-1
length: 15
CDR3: CASRLLRLQNTEAFF
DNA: TGTGCCAGCAGACTACTAAGACTGCAGAACACTGAAGCTTTCTTT

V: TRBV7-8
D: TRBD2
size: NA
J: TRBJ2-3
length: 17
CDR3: CASSLGVGTSGTDTQYF
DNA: TGTGCCAGCAGCTTAGGAGTCGGGACTAGTGGCACAGATACGCAGTATTTT

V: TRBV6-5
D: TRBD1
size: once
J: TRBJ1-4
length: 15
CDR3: CASRRNRGVSEKLFF
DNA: TGTGCCAGCAGACGAAACAGGGGAGTTAGTGAAAAACTGTTTTTT

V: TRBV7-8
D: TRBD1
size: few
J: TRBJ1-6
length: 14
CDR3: CASSSGTGDSPLHF
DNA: TGTGCCAGCAGTTCCGGGACAGGGGACTCACCCCTCCACTTT

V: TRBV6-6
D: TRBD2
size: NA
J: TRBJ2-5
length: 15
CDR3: CASSLAGGRQETQYF
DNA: TGTGCCAGCTCCCTAGCGGGGGGGCGACAGGAGACCCAGTACTTC

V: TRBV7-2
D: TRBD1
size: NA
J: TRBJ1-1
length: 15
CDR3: CAKRTATGVGTEAFF
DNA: TGTGCCAAAAGGACCGCGACAGGGGTGGGCACTGAAGCTTTCTTT

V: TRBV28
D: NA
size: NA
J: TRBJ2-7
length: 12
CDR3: CASSSTGGVQYF
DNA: TGTGCCAGCAGTTCGACGGGCGGGGTGCAGTACTTC

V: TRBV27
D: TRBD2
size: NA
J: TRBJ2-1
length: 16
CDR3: CASSGIAGGENNEQFF
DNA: TGTGCCAGCAGTGGAATAGCGGGGGGTGAAAACAATGAGCAGTTCTTC

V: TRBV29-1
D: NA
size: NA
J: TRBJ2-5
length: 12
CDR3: CSVKRGGETQYF
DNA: TGCAGCGTTAAGAGGGGGGGAGAGACCCAGTACTTC

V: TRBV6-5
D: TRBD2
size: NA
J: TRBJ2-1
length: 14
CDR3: CASSLIAGANEQFF
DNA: TGTGCCAGCAGTTTAATAGCGGGAGCCAATGAGCAGTTCTTC

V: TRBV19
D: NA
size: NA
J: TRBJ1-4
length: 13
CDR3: CASSIAPGGQLFF
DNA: TGTGCCAGTAGTATAGCCCCAGGAGGGCAACTGTTTTTT

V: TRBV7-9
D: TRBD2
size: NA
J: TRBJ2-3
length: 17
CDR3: CASSPGTSGASTDTQYF
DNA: TGTGCCAGCAGCCCTGGGACTAGCGGAGCGAGCACAGATACGCAGTATTTT

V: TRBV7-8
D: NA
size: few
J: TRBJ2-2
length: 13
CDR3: CASSPTVTGELFF
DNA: TGTGCCAGCAGCCCGACAGTTACCGGGGAGCTGTTTTTT

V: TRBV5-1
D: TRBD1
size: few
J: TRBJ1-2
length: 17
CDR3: CASSQPGTGGRLNGYTF
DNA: TGCGCCAGCAGCCAGCCGGGGACAGGAGGTCGGCTTAATGGCTACACCTTC

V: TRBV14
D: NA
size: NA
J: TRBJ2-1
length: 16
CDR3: CASSQDKGSVYNEQFF
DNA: TGTGCCAGCAGCCAAGATAAGGGGTCCGTCTACAATGAGCAGTTCTTC

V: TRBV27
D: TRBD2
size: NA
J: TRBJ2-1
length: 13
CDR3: CASSYGRAGEQFF
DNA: TGTGCCAGCAGCTACGGGAGGGCCGGAGAGCAGTTCTTC

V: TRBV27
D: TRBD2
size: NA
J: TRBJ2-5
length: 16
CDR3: CASSSGLATKEETQYF
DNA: TGTGCCAGCAGTTCCGGACTAGCGACAAAGGAAGAGACCCAGTACTTC

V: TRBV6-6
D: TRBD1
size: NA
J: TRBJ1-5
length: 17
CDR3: CASSPQFGTASNQPQHF
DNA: TGTGCCAGCAGTCCGCAATTCGGGACAGCTAGCAATCAGCCCCAGCATTTT

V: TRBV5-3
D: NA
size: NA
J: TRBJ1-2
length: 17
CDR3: CARSFPPGWQFDYGYTF
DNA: TGTGCCAGAAGCTTCCCACCTGGCTGGCAGTTTGACTATGGCTACACCTTC

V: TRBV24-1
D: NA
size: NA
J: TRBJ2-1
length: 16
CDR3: CATSDSSSGSYNEQFF
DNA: TGTGCCACCAGTGATTCCTCGAGCGGCTCCTACAATGAGCAGTTCTTC

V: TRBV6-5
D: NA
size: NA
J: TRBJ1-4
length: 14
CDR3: CASGQQVESGKLFF
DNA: TGTGCCAGCGGGCAACAGGTGGAAAGTGGAAAACTGTTTTTT

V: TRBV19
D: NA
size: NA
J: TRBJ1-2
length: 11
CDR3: CASREGLGYTF
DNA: TGTGCCAGTAGGGAGGGGCTCGGCTACACCTTC

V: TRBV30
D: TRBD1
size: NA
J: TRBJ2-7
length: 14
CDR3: CAWNHGTASYEQYF
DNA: TGTGCCTGGAACCATGGGACAGCTTCTTACGAGCAGTACTTC

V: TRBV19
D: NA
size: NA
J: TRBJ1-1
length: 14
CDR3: CASSKHRDIPEAFF
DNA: TGTGCCAGTAGTAAACACCGGGACATACCTGAAGCTTTCTTT

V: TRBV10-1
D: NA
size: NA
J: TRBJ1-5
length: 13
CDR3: CASSDRGNQPQHF
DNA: TGCGCCAGCAGTGACCGGGGGAATCAGCCCCAGCATTTT

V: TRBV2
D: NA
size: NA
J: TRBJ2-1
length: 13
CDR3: CASSVGGFNEQFF
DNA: TGTGCCAGCAGTGTGGGGGGTTTCAATGAGCAGTTCTTC

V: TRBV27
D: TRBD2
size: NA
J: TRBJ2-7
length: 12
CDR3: CASSLPGGEQYF
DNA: TGTGCCAGCAGTTTACCGGGGGGGGAGCAGTACTTC

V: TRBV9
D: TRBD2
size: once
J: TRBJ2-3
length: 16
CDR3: CASSVRASGSGDTQYF
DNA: TGTGCCAGCAGCGTTAGGGCTAGCGGGAGTGGAGATACGCAGTATTTT

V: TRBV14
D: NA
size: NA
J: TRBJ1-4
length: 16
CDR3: CASSPTQQGGREKLFF
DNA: TGTGCCAGCAGCCCTACCCAACAGGGAGGGCGAGAAAAACTGTTTTTT

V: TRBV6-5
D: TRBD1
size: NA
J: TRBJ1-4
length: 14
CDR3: CASRHGTANEKLFF
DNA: TGTGCCAGCAGGCACGGGACAGCTAATGAAAAACTGTTTTTT

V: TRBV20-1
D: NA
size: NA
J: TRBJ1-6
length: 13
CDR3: CSASSPYNSPLHF
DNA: TGCAGTGCGAGTAGCCCTTATAATTCACCCCTCCACTTT

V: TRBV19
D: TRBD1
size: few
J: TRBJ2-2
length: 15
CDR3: CASRLGQGTTGELFF
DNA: TGTGCCAGTAGACTCGGACAGGGAACGACCGGGGAGCTGTTTTTT

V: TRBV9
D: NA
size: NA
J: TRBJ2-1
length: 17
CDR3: CASSVPPEGTSYNEQFF
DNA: TGTGCCAGCAGCGTACCCCCGGAGGGTACCTCCTACAATGAGCAGTTCTTC

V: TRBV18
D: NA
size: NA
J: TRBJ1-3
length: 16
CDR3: CASSPPYSFSGNTIYF
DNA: TGTGCCAGCTCACCACCCTACAGTTTCTCTGGAAACACCATATATTTT

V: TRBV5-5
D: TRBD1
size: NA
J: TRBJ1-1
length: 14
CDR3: CASKGSGGWNEAFF
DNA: TGTGCCAGCAAAGGATCAGGGGGCTGGAATGAAGCTTTCTTT

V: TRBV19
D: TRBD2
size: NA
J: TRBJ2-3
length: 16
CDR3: CASSSGLAGVADTQYF
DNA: TGTGCCAGTAGTTCAGGACTAGCGGGGGTCGCAGATACGCAGTATTTT

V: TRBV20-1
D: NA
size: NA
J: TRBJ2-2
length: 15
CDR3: CSASLGDRITGELFF
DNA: TGCAGTGCTAGTCTCGGCGACAGGATCACCGGGGAGCTGTTTTTT

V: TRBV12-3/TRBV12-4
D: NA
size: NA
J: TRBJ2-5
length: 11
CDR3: CASSERETQYF
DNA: TGTGCCAGCAGTGAGAGAGAGACCCAGTACTTC

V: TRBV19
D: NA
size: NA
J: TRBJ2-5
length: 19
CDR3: CASSMMVAGANAEQETQYF
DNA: TGTGCCAGTAGTATGATGGTTGCGGGGGCCAATGCGGAACAAGAGACCCAGTACTTC

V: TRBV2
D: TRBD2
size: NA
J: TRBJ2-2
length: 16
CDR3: CASRLTAGGPSGELFF
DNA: TGTGCCAGCAGGCTAACAGCGGGAGGGCCTTCCGGGGAGCTGTTTTTT

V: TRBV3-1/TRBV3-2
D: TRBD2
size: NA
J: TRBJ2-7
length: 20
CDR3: CASSQVFPGTSGSRAYEQYF
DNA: TGTGCCAGCAGCCAAGTGTTCCCCGGGACTAGCGGGAGTCGAGCCTACGAGCAGTACTTC

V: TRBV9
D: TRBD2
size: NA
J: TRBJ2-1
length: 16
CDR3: CASSPRLAGGRNEQFF
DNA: TGTGCCAGCAGCCCCAGACTAGCGGGGGGCCGCAATGAGCAGTTCTTC

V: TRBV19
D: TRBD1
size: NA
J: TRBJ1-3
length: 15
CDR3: CASSTPRDSGNTIYF
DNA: TGTGCCAGTAGTACGCCAAGGGACAGTGGAAACACCATATATTTT

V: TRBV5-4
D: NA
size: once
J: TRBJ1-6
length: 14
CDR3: CASSSGDFNSPLHF
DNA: TGTGCCAGCAGCTCCGGGGATTTTAATTCACCCCTCCACTTT

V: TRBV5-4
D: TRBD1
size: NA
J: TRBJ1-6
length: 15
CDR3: CASSSGGQVNSPLHF
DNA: TGTGCCAGCAGCTCGGGGGGACAGGTGAATTCACCCCTCCACTTT

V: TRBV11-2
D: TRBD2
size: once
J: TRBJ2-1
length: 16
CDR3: CASSLMRLAGHNEQFF
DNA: TGTGCCAGCAGCTTAATGCGACTAGCGGGTCATAATGAGCAGTTCTTC

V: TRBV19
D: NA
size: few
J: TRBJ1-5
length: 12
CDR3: CASSWLDQPQHF
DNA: TGTGCCAGTAGTTGGTTAGATCAGCCCCAGCATTTT

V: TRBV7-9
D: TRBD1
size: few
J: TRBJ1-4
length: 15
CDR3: CASSYDRGRNEKLFF
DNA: TGTGCCAGCAGCTACGACAGGGGGCGAAATGAAAAACTGTTTTTT

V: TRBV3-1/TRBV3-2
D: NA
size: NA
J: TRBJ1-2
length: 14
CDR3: CASSQDRGNYGYTF
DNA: TGTGCCAGCAGCCAAGACAGGGGCAACTATGGCTACACCTTC